This T cell receptor beta chain is drawn from a study of T cells in Graves' hyperthyroidism and ophthalmopathy. Study-wide context: Before treatment of any kind, peripheral blood was taken at initial diagnosis. Whole-study findings and limits: Blood held most thyroid clonotypes expanded above 0.001 frequency.

Amplified TCR beta CDR3 regions came from RNA transcripts. First-round RT-PCR of the TCR CDR3 relied on the HTBI primer set. TCRdb reprocessed the multiplex PCR reads via MiXCR and lists one record per CDR3 protein. This table has some 600,000 distinct CDR3 sequences, approximately 15% appearing once. This clonotype was observed many times. The antigen remains undetermined. The germline CDR1 and CDR2 sequences are MNHNS and SASEGT. The V gene end was trimmed by 6 bases and the J gene end by 4 bases; junction bases not matched to a gene: 9. The CDR3 has 15 residues. Every diagnosis used clinical symptoms, serum thyroxine and TRAb, thyroid ultrasound and orbital computed tomography.

The gene calls are TRBV6-1 and TRBJ1-1; 9 bases line up with TRBD1. This clonotype was obtained from a woman in her 30s with Graves' hyperthyroidism that later progressed to Graves' ophthalmopathy. Sequences were obtained from blood. CDR3 nucleotides: TGTGCCAGCAGCCAACCGGACAGGGGAAGCACTGAAGCTTTCTTT. Its protein is CASSQPDRGSTEAFF.